This TCR beta chain was sequenced in a study of cytomegalovirus exposure and HLA in healthy donors. Overall study findings and caveats: Reportedly, diagnosis of cytomegalovirus status by the classifier showed high specificity and sensitivity. Several V segments, TRBV6-2 and TRBV6-3 among them, could not be told apart and were dropped. In a later analysis, specific HLA alleles were associated with approximately 17,000 TCR beta sequences at a 0.05 false discovery rate. In a later analysis, a missense DCLRE1C variant was linked to TCR beta V- and J-gene trimming.

The germline gives CDR1 SGHTA, CDR2 FQGTGA. This CDR3 is 15 amino acids long. The V segment lost 5 bases and the J segment 1 base; nucleotides outside the gene matches: 6. The PCR used 60 Vbeta and 13 Jbeta primers. TCRdb's table, derived via immunoSEQ multiplex PCR, lists solely in-frame clones and lacks some. The table records about 77,000 clones, about 80% of them present only once. On this clone itself: Its target is unknown.

The clonotype comes from a man aged 35 to 55 in good health and CMV-seronegative. Sequenced material: PBMCs. This rearrangement joins TRBV7-3 to TRBJ2-3; 7 positions match TRBD1. This CDR3 is CASSLGQPRTDTQYF. The CDR3 DNA reads TGTGCCAGCAGCCTGGGACAGCCACGCACAGATACGCAGTATTTT.